The 21 T cell receptor beta chains below were found in one sample sequenced in a study of low-dose radiotherapy and immunotherapy resistance in tumors. Primers targeting TRAV and TRBV primed first-strand cDNA, covering alpha and beta chains. Amplification, which lasted around 21 PCR cycles, used a constant-region primer and V-primer adapter to amplify TCRs. Each CDR3 protein gets one entry after TCRdb re-called the reads with MiXCR. Of about 9,800 distinct CDR3 sequences listed, around 75% are singletons. Receptor source: a human donor with advanced metastatic prostate, ovarian, gallbladder or colorectal cancer (not recorded which). This table probably holds off-target reads from a library built for another chain.

This clonotype showed up just a few times. V is TRBV6-6 and J is TRBJ2-1; 11 positions match TRBD1. Germline CDR1 MNHNY, CDR2 SVGAGI (reference sequence). Germline trimming cut 6 bases from V and 6 bases from J; bases unmatched to any gene: 4. This CDR3 is 14 amino acids long. The CDR3 protein is CASRSGTGGNEQFF. As DNA, the CDR3 is TGTGCCAGCAGATCCGGGACAGGGGGCAATGAGCAGTTCTTC.

The chain combines TRBV7-2 with TRBJ1-3, with D possibly being TRBD1 (5 bases). The V gene lost 1 base and the J gene lost 0 bases, with 7 bases spanning the gap. This CDR3 spans 15 amino acids. Germline CDR1 is SGHTA and CDR2 is FQGNSA. The CDR3 DNA reads TGTGCCAGCAGCTTAGGGGGGGGCTCTGGAAACACCATATATTTT. Residues: CASSLGGGSGNTIYF.

The chain combines TRBV12-3 or TRBV12-4 with TRBJ2-2; the match to TRBD1 covers 8 bases. The V and J ends lost 7 bases and 7 bases, in that order; junction bases with no gene match: 11. This CDR3 is 15 amino acids long. The CDR3 sequence: CASTKRTGISGELFF. CDR3 coding DNA: TGTGCCAGCACCAAAAGGACAGGGATAAGCGGGGAGCTGTTTTTT.

In this sample, this clonotype turned up a few times. J is TRBJ2-2 and V is TRBV5-1, with 9 bases matching TRBD2. This CDR3 is 15 amino acids long. V lost 0 bases to trimming and J lost 3 bases; unmatched junction nucleotides: 0. The germline V gene encodes CDR1 SGHRS and CDR2 YFSETQ. CDR3 in amino acids: CASSLASGDTGELFF. In DNA, the CDR3 is TGCGCCAGCAGCTTGGCTAGCGGGGACACCGGGGAGCTGTTTTTT.

The V and J genes are TRBV5-4 and TRBJ2-5, with 9 nucleotides matching TRBD1. Germline CDR1 SGHNT, CDR2 YYREEE (reference sequence). The CDR3 loop spans 15 amino acids. V shed 4 bases, J shed 5 bases, and the junction held 9 bases outside the gene matches. CDR3 coding DNA: TGTGCCAGCAGCGAGGACAGGGGCGCGTGGGAGACCCAGTACTTC. Its translation is CASSEDRGAWETQYF.

The chain uses TRBV9 and TRBJ1-6; tentative D call: TRBD1 (5 bases). Trimming removed 3 bases from V and 10 bases from J, with 14 bases in between. Germline lookup yields CDR1 SGDLS and CDR2 YYNGEE. This CDR3 has 14 residues. The CDR3 coding sequence is TGTGCCAGCAGCGGGGAGCAGGGCGGCTCACCCCTCCACTTT. Its protein is CASSGEQGGSPLHF.

By share, this clonotype counts as medium-sized. The chain couples TRBV23-1 to TRBJ1-4; tentative D call: TRBD1 (5 bases). TRBV23-1 is an open reading frame whose function is uncertain. The CDR3 is 17 residues long. The germline V and J ends were trimmed by 0 bases and 0 bases, with 11 bases remaining between them. For the CDR3, the DNA is TGCGCCAGCAGTCAATCATGGGGCGTTACAACTAATGAAAAACTGTTTTTT. Its protein product is CASSQSWGVTTNEKLFF.

V and J are TRBV28 and TRBJ2-2; 9 bases line up with TRBD1. The ends lost 4 bases at V and 3 bases at J; junction bases unmatched: 6. CDR1 and CDR2 from the germline V gene are MDHEN and SYDVKM. The CDR3 runs 16 residues. The CDR3 spells CASSSWTGADTGELFF. In DNA form, the CDR3 reads TGTGCCAGCAGTTCCTGGACAGGGGCGGACACCGGGGAGCTGTTTTTT.

The CDR3 DNA reads as TGTGCCAGCAGTTTCGAGACAGTTAATCAGCCCCAGCATTTT. Translating it yields CASSFETVNQPQHF. The V call is TRBV2, the J call TRBJ1-5, with D perhaps matching TRBD1 (5 bases). Per germline, CDR1 SNHLY and CDR2 FYNNEI. CDR3 size: 14 residues. The ends were cut back, 5 bases at V and 4 bases at J, with 12 bases in the middle. Full variable domain (missing parts from reference TRBV2 and TRBJ1-5): EPEVTQTPSHQVTQMGQEVILRCVPISNHLYFYWYRQILGQKVEFLVSFYNNEISEKSEIFDDQFSVERPDGSNFTLKIRSTKLEDSAMYFCASSFETVNQPQHFGDGTRLSIL.

This clonotype was seen a single time. The CDR3 spells CASSPDRDTEAFF. CDR3 coding DNA: TGTGCCAGCAGCCCTGACAGGGACACTGAAGCTTTCTTT. The J gene is TRBJ1-1, the V gene TRBV12-3 or TRBV12-4; 7 bases match TRBD1. CDR3 size: 13 residues. J gave up 3 bases and V 6 bases, and 4 bases lay outside the gene matches.

The gene calls are TRBV10-3 and TRBJ2-1; no definite D call. Germline V lookup: CDR1 ENHRY, CDR2 SYGVKD. The CDR3 covers 15 residues. The ends were cut back, 0 bases at V and 1 base at J, with 7 bases in the middle. Written as DNA, the CDR3 is TGTGCCATCAGTGAGTCCGACTCTTCCTACAATGAGCAGTTCTTC. Encoded protein: CAISESDSSYNEQFF.

The chain employs TRBV29-1 and TRBJ1-3; D may be TRBD1 (5 bases). Per the germline V gene, CDR1 is SQVTM and CDR2 is ANQGSEA. The CDR3 has 15 residues. The V end lost 4 bases, the J end lost 0 bases, and 13 bases lay between the germline ends. The CDR3 sequence: CSVADRDLSGNTIYF. CDR3 DNA: TGCAGCGTTGCGGACCGGGACCTCTCTGGAAACACCATATATTTT. Supplemented by reference TRBV29-1 and TRBJ1-3, the full variable domain reads SAVISQKPSRDICQRGTSLTIQCQVDSQVTMMFWYRQQPGQSLTLIATANQGSEATYESGFVIDKFPISRPNLTFSTLTVSNMSPEDSSIYLCSVADRDLSGNTIYFGEGSWLTVV.

The rearrangement uses TRBV6-8 and TRBJ2-5; no definite D call. CDR1 and CDR2 from the germline V gene are MNHGY and SAAAGT. The V and J ends lost 7 bases and 5 bases respectively, with 11 bases between them. The CDR3 runs to 12 residues. CDR3 in amino acids: CASTQDRETQYF. The CDR3 coding sequence is TGTGCCAGCACCCAGGACCGGGAGACCCAGTACTTC.

This chain joins TRBV26 and TRBJ2-3; TRBD1, the D gene given by the table, was not confirmed from the DNA. TRBV26 is termed a pseudogene. This CDR3 is built from 14 residues. The CDR3 is CASTRQGGTDTQYF. In DNA form, the CDR3 reads TGTGCCAGCACCCGACAGGGGGGCACAGATACGCAGTATTTT.

The chain employs TRBV10-3 and TRBJ2-2, with D unclear. CDR1 ENHRY and CDR2 SYGVKD come from the germline V gene. The CDR3 sequence is 14 residues long. The ends were cut back, 6 bases at V and 2 bases at J, with 10 bases in the middle. The CDR3: CAIRPGLNTGELFF. The CDR3 DNA reads TGTGCCATCAGGCCGGGTCTCAACACCGGGGAGCTGTTTTTT.

This clonotype is medium-sized (0.01 to 0.1%) in the sample. One junction end does not reproduce the germline sequence, and a read error may be involved. In DNA form, the CDR3 reads TGTGCAATGAGAGAGGCTAACACCAATGCAGGCAAATCAACCTTT. This codes for CAMREANTNAGKSTF. The genes are TRBV13 and TRBJ1-6; no clear D. CDR3 length equals 15 residues. Germline CDR1 reads PRHDT; CDR2 reads FYEKMQ (reference sequence).

V gene TRBV3-1 combines with J gene TRBJ2-1; 7 positions agree with TRBD2. The CDR3 is 17 amino acids. Germline lookup yields CDR1 LGHDT and CDR2 YNNKEL (reference sequence). The trim removed 0 bases at V and 4 bases at J, leaving 9 bases unmatched. CDR3 sequence: CASSQDWEGVQYNEQFF. In DNA form, the CDR3 reads TGTGCCAGCAGCCAAGATTGGGAGGGAGTGCAGTACAATGAGCAGTTCTTC.

The chain links TRBV2 to TRBJ2-6; D not resolved. From germline, CDR1 is SNHLY and CDR2 FYNNEI. The length of the CDR3 is 14 residues. The V gene lost 4 bases and the J gene lost 4 bases, with 8 bases spanning the gap. CDR3 loop: CASSGQRGANVLTF. CDR3 sequence (DNA): TGTGCCAGCAGTGGCCAGCGAGGGGCCAACGTCCTGACTTTC.

The chain combines TRBV28 with TRBJ1-5; D is possibly TRBD1 (6 bases). This CDR3 has 16 residues. Deletions cut 2 bases from V and 0 bases from J, with 11 bases between. Per germline, CDR1 MDHEN and CDR2 SYDVKM. CDR3 protein: CASSLDQGTSNQPQHF. CDR3 DNA: TGTGCCAGCAGTTTAGATCAGGGGACTAGCAATCAGCCCCAGCATTTT.

The genes are TRBV3-1 and TRBJ2-1; 12 nucleotides align to TRBD2. Unmatched junction bases numbered 4, after V lost 4 bases and J lost 0 bases. Germline values: CDR1 LGHDT, CDR2 YNNKEL (reference sequence). The CDR3 is 17 amino acids. CDR3 bases: TGTGCCAGCAGCCCGGGACTAGCGGGCGACTCCTACAATGAGCAGTTCTTC. It encodes CASSPGLAGDSYNEQFF.

The chain employs TRBV5-5 and TRBJ2-5; 13 bases fit TRBD2. CDR3 length equals 15 residues. The V gene end was trimmed by 3 bases and the J gene end by 4 bases; junction bases not matched to a gene: 3. The V gene's germline CDR1 is SGHKS and CDR2 YYEKEE (reference sequence). The CDR3 is CASSSGLAGLETQYF. The CDR3 DNA reads as TGTGCCAGCAGCTCGGGACTAGCGGGACTAGAGACCCAGTACTTC.